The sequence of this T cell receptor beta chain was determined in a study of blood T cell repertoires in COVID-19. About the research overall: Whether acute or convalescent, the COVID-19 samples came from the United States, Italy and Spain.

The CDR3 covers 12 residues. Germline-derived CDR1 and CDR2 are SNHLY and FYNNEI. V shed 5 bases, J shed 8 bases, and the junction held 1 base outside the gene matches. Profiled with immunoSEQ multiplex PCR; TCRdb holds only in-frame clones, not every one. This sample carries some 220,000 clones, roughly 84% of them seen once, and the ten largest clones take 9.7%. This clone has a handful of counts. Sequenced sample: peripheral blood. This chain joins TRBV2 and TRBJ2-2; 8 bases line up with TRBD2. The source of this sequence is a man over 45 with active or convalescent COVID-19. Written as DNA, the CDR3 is TGTGCCAGCAGTAGCGGGAGTGGGGAGCTGTTTTTT. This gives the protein CASSSGSGELFF.